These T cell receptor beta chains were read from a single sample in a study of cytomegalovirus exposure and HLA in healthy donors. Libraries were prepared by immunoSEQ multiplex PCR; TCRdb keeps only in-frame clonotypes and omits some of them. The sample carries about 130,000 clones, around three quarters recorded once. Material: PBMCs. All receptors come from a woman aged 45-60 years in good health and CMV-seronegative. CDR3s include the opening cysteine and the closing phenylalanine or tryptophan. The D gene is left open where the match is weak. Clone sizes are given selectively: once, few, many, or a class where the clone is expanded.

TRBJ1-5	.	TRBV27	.	CASSRKGRVNISNQPQHF	TGTGCCAGCAGTCGAAAGGGGCGCGTAAATATAAGCAATCAGCCCCAGCATTTT
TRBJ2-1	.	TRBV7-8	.	CASSRAGPSYNEQFF	TGTGCCAGCAGCCGAGCGGGCCCCTCCTACAATGAGCAGTTCTTC
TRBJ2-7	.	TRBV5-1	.	CASSLGTASYEQYF	TGCGCCAGCAGCTTGGGGACAGCCTCCTACGAGCAGTACTTC
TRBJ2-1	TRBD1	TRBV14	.	CASSQVKGTGGVGEQFF	TGTGCCAGCAGCCAGGTCAAGGGGACAGGGGGGGTCGGTGAGCAGTTCTTC
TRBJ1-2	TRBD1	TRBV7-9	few	CASSLGQGRGYTF	TGTGCCAGCAGCTTAGGACAGGGGAGGGGCTACACCTTC
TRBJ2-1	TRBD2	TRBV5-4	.	CASSLVSGRASYNEQFF	TGTGCCAGCAGCTTGGTTAGCGGGAGGGCCTCCTACAATGAGCAGTTCTTC
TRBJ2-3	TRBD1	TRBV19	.	CASIGTGGSHDTQYF	TGTGCCAGTATAGGGACAGGGGGTTCGCATGATACGCAGTATTTT
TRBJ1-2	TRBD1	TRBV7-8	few	CASSLGQGGYGYTF	TGTGCCAGCAGCTTAGGTCAGGGGGGATATGGCTACACCTTC
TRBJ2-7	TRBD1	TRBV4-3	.	CASSQGVQTGGGLYEQYF	TGCGCCAGCAGCCAAGGTGTACAGACAGGGGGCGGACTCTACGAGCAGTACTTC
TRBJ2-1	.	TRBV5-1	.	CASSLSLASSSYNEQFF	TGCGCCAGCAGCTTGAGTCTTGCGTCGAGCTCCTACAATGAGCAGTTCTTC
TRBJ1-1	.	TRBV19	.	CASSRGVNTEAFF	TGTGCCAGTAGTCGGGGGGTGAACACTGAAGCTTTCTTT
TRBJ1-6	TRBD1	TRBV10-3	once	CAISGPDRGSSYNSPLHF	TGTGCCATCAGTGGGCCCGACAGGGGGAGCTCCTATAATTCACCCCTCCACTTT
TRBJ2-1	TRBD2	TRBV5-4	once	CASSLEGLAYNEQFF	TGTGCCAGCAGTTTGGAAGGACTAGCCTACAATGAGCAGTTCTTC
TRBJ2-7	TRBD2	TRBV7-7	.	CASSTGLAGETQYF	TGTGCTAGCAGCACGGGACTAGCGGGAGAAACCCAGTACTTC
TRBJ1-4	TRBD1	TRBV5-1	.	CASSLAGDRLHSANEKLFF	TGCGCCAGCAGCTTGGCCGGGGACAGGCTTCATTCGGCTAATGAAAAACTGTTTTTT
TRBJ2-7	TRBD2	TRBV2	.	CASNGASGSYEQYF	TGTGCCAGCAACGGGGCTAGCGGCTCCTACGAGCAGTACTTC
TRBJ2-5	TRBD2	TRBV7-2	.	CASSFDGGRVETQYF	TGTGCCAGCAGCTTCGACGGCGGGAGGGTTGAGACCCAGTACTTC
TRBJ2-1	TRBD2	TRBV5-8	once	CASSYGTSGFNEQFF	TGTGCCAGCAGCTACGGGACTAGCGGTTTCAATGAGCAGTTCTTC
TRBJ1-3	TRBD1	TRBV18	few	CASSPGTGEYSSGNTIYF	TGTGCCAGCTCACCCGGGACAGGGGAGTATAGCTCTGGAAACACCATATATTTT
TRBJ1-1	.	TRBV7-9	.	CASSLVEGLDF	TGTGCCAGCAGCTTAGTAGAGGGACTGGACTTT
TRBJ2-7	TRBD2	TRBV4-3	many	CASSPGLADSSYEQYF	TGCGCCAGCAGCCCAGGACTAGCGGATAGCTCCTACGAGCAGTACTTC
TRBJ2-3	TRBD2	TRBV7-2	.	CASSLGAGIGAQDTQYF	TGTGCCAGCAGCTTAGGAGCGGGGATTGGGGCACAAGATACGCAGTATTTT
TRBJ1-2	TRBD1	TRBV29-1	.	CSVEGRLTGAQYGYTF	TGCAGCGTTGAAGGGCGGCTGACAGGGGCACAGTATGGCTACACCTTC
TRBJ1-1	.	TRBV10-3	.	CAIVREGNTEAFF	TGTGCCATCGTCCGGGAGGGGAACACTGAAGCTTTCTTT